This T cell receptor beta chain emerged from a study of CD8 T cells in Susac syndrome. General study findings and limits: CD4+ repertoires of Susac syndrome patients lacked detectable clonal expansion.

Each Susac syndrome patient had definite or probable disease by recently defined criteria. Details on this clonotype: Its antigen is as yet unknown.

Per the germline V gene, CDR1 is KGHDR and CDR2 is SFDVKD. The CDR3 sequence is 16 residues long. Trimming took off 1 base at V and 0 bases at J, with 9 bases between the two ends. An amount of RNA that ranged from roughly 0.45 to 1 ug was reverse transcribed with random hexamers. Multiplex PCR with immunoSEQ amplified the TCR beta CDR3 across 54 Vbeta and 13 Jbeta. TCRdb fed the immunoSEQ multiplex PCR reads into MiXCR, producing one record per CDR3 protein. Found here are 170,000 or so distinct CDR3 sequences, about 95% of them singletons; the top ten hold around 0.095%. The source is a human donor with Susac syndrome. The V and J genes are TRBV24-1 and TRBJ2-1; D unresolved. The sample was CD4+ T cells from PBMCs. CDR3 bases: TGTGCCACCAGTGATTTAGACGCTAACTCCTACAATGAGCAGTTCTTC. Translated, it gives CATSDLDANSYNEQFF.